This TCR beta chain was retrieved from a study of molecular identifiers for immune sequencing clone quantification. Sorting defined naive CD8 T cells as CD8+CD4-CCR7+CD45RA+. A word on this clonotype: The antigen is unknown.

As previously described, bulk TCR libraries were made using listed TCR primers. TCRdb reprocessed the PCR reads with MiXCR, giving one entry per CDR3 protein. The table has hundreds of thousands of distinct CDR3 sequences, less than 30% seen once; the top ten hold 0.78%. Whole-study results and caveats: Beyond 20 RNA copies, clones held over 97% of effector molecules, compared with under 1% in naive cells.

The specimen was naive CD8+ T cells from blood, with Jurkat cell RNA spiked in. Noted subset: FACS-sorted CD8+CD4-CCR7+CD45RA+ naive T cells. The source of this sequence is a human donor in good health. Some libraries in this study had Jurkat cell RNA spiked in.

As DNA, the CDR3 is TGTGCCAGCAGCTTATGGGACGTCGGGCAGACCTACGAGCAGTACTTC. Protein: CASSLWDVGQTYEQYF. This sequence joins TRBV7-9 and TRBJ2-7; D may correspond to TRBD1 or TRBD2 (5 bases each). In germline, CDR1 is SEHNR, CDR2 FQNEAQ (reference sequence). V lost 2 bases and J lost 2, with 16 bases in between. This CDR3 contains 16 residues.